These T cell receptor beta chains were read from a single sample in a study of blood T cells in healthy people across ages. From the 5' RACE reads, TCRdb called clonotypes with MiXCR, one entry per CDR3 protein. The sample comprises approximately 690,000 distinct CDR3 sequences, roughly two fifths of which are singletons, and about 30% rests with the top ten. The sequenced sample consisted of blood. These receptors were taken from a man older than 75 in good health. Each CDR3 is given with its conserved first and last residue. The order of the fields is V gene, D gene, clone size, J gene, CDR3 protein, CDR3 DNA. A D gene is named only where the DNA matches it firmly. Only part of the rows carry a size: once, few, many, or a class if the clone is expanded.

V: TRBV7-2; D: TRBD2; size: many; J: TRBJ2-4; CDR3: CASSLAREQNIQYF; DNA: TGTGCCAGCAGCTTAGCGCGGGAGCAAAACATTCAGTACTTC
V: TRBV6-2/TRBV6-3; D: TRBD1; size: few; J: TRBJ1-2; CDR3: CASSPGTGGSGYTF; DNA: TGTGCCAGCAGTCCAGGGACAGGGGGCTCTGGCTACACCTTC
V: TRBV11-2; D: TRBD1; size: few; J: TRBJ2-7; CDR3: CASSLDRPTGRLYEQYF; DNA: TGTGCCAGCAGCTTAGATCGTCCGACAGGGAGACTCTACGAGCAGTACTTC
V: TRBV20-1; D: -; size: few; J: TRBJ2-5; CDR3: CSPSIQETQYF; DNA: TGCAGTCCGAGTATACAAGAGACCCAGTACTTC
V: TRBV4-3; D: TRBD1; size: -; J: TRBJ2-7; CDR3: CASSPTTGADLSYEQYF; DNA: TGCGCCAGCAGCCCAACGACAGGGGCCGACCTCTCCTACGAGCAGTACTTC
V: TRBV7-9; D: -; size: few; J: TRBJ2-7; CDR3: CASSPRDFGVQYF; DNA: TGTGCCAGCAGCCCGCGGGACTTTGGGGTGCAGTACTTC
V: TRBV11-2; D: -; size: many; J: TRBJ2-7; CDR3: CASTPGRTASYEQYF; DNA: TGTGCCAGCACCCCTGGTCGGACAGCCTCCTACGAGCAGTACTTC
V: TRBV7-2; D: -; size: many; J: TRBJ2-2; CDR3: CASSLVGNTGELFF; DNA: TGTGCCAGCAGTCTGGTAGGGAACACCGGGGAGCTGTTTTTT
V: TRBV4-1; D: TRBD1; size: once; J: TRBJ1-2; CDR3: CASSQETGVQGGYTF; DNA: TGCGCCAGCAGCCAAGAAACAGGGGTACAGGGCGGCTACACCTTC
V: TRBV5-1; D: -; size: -; J: TRBJ1-5; CDR3: CASSLEPGEPQHF; DNA: TGCGCCAGCAGCTTGGAGCCTGGGGAGCCCCAGCATTTT
V: TRBV11-2; D: -; size: few; J: TRBJ2-7; CDR3: CASSPKGGTVKIYEQYF; DNA: TGTGCCAGCAGCCCTAAGGGGGGGACAGTGAAGATCTACGAGCAGTACTTC
V: TRBV20-1; D: -; size: -; J: TRBJ2-5; CDR3: CSAIHLRGETQYF; DNA: TGCAGTGCTATCCATTTGCGCGGAGAGACCCAGTACTTC
V: TRBV12-3/TRBV12-4; D: -; size: -; J: TRBJ2-5; CDR3: CASSLWTVQETQYF; DNA: TGTGCCAGCAGTCTCTGGACAGTACAAGAGACCCAGTACTTC
V: TRBV12-3/TRBV12-4; D: -; size: -; J: TRBJ2-7; CDR3: CASSFNAGPYEQYF; DNA: TGTGCCAGCAGTTTCAATGCGGGGCCCTACGAGCAGTACTTC
V: TRBV27; D: -; size: few; J: TRBJ2-7; CDR3: CATGSGSYEQYF; DNA: TGTGCCACGGGTAGTGGTTCTTACGAGCAGTACTTC
V: TRBV6-6; D: -; size: -; J: TRBJ1-4; CDR3: CASSSVTNEKLFF; DNA: TGTGCCAGCAGTTCCGTAACTAATGAAAAACTGTTTTTT
V: TRBV30; D: TRBD1; size: -; J: TRBJ2-7; CDR3: CACQTRTGASYEQYF; DNA: TGTGCCTGCCAAACTCGGACAGGGGCTTCCTACGAGCAGTACTTC
V: TRBV5-1; D: TRBD1; size: -; J: TRBJ2-1; CDR3: CASSSGQGSTNEQFF; DNA: TGCGCCAGCAGCTCCGGACAGGGGTCTACCAATGAGCAGTTCTTC
V: TRBV4-3; D: -; size: -; J: TRBJ1-6; CDR3: CASSQEPGNSPLHF; DNA: TGCGCCAGCAGCCAAGAACCAGGGAATTCACCCCTCCACTTT
V: TRBV6-2/TRBV6-3; D: -; size: few; J: TRBJ2-5; CDR3: CASCGFEETQYF; DNA: TGTGCCAGCTGTGGGTTTGAAGAGACCCAGTACTTC
V: TRBV27; D: -; size: -; J: TRBJ1-4; CDR3: CASSGRAVTTTNEKLFF; DNA: TGTGCCAGCAGTGGAAGGGCAGTTACCACAACTAATGAAAAACTGTTTTTT
V: TRBV6-2/TRBV6-3; D: -; size: -; J: TRBJ1-5; CDR3: CASSHPGGNQPQHF; DNA: TGTGCCAGCAGTCATCCGGGGGGCAATCAGCCCCAGCATTTT
V: TRBV20-1; D: TRBD2; size: few; J: TRBJ2-4; CDR3: CSARGLGLAGGLAKNIQYF; DNA: TGCAGTGCTAGAGGCTTAGGACTAGCGGGAGGATTGGCCAAAAACATTCAGTACTTC
V: TRBV4-1; D: -; size: -; J: TRBJ1-5; CDR3: CASSPTRGVGNQPQHF; DNA: TGCGCCAGCAGCCCTACTCGAGGGGTCGGCAATCAGCCCCAGCATTTT
V: TRBV29-1; D: -; size: -; J: TRBJ1-4; CDR3: CSVEELTGQRVEKLFF; DNA: TGCAGCGTTGAAGAACTAACGGGGCAGAGGGTAGAAAAACTGTTTTTT
V: TRBV4-3; D: TRBD1; size: few; J: TRBJ1-2; CDR3: CASSHPTGDPFYGYTF; DNA: TGCGCCAGCAGCCATCCGACAGGGGATCCCTTTTATGGCTACACCTTC
V: TRBV5-1; D: -; size: few; J: TRBJ2-3; CDR3: CASSFASGADTQYF; DNA: TGCGCCAGCAGCTTCGCCTCAGGGGCAGATACGCAGTATTTT